A selection of T cell receptor beta chains follows, all from one sample in a study of early T cells in non-severe SARS-CoV-2 infection. In TCRdb, the 5' RACE reads were re-called with MiXCR into one record per CDR3 protein. Among roughly 100,000 distinct CDR3 sequences listed, 12% to 15% were seen once. Input material: whole blood. All receptors come from an adult who was a healthcare worker with PCR-confirmed SARS-CoV-2 infection or an uninfected control (not recorded which). Both conserved end residues are part of each CDR3. A D gene is named only where the DNA matches it firmly. Clone size is stated in some rows and not others, as once, few, many or a class when expanded.

j_call,v_call,clone_size,d_call,cdr3_aa,cdr3_nt
TRBJ1-6,TRBV14,many,TRBD1,CASSQQTGLIGPLHF,TGTGCCAGCAGCCAACAGACAGGGCTAATTGGACCCCTCCACTTT
TRBJ2-2,TRBV7-2,many,NA,CASSWGGQLNTGELFF,TGTGCCAGCAGCTGGGGTGGACAGCTGAACACCGGGGAGCTGTTTTTT
TRBJ1-1,TRBV28,NA,NA,CASSLRRGGTEAFF,TGTGCCAGCAGTTTACGCAGGGGTGGCACTGAAGCTTTCTTT
TRBJ1-1,TRBV7-9,few,NA,CASSSSTEAFF,TGTGCCAGCAGCTCATCCACTGAAGCTTTCTTT
TRBJ2-1,TRBV12-3/TRBV12-4,NA,NA,CASSPRREQFF,TGTGCCAGCAGCCCTCGCCGGGAGCAGTTCTTC
TRBJ2-3,TRBV20-1,NA,TRBD2,CSAPGTSGAPDTQYF,TGCAGTGCACCTGGGACTAGCGGGGCCCCAGATACGCAGTATTTT
TRBJ2-2,TRBV5-5,few,TRBD1,CASSLGPPGQGLAGELFF,TGTGCCAGCAGCTTAGGTCCGCCGGGACAGGGCTTGGCCGGGGAGCTGTTTTTT
TRBJ1-1,TRBV6-2/TRBV6-3,NA,NA,CASTGSRNTEAFF,TGTGCCAGTACGGGGTCGAGGAACACTGAAGCTTTCTTT
TRBJ1-6,TRBV27,few,NA,CASSSTGQSYSPLHF,TGTGCCAGCAGTTCGACGGGACAATCCTATTCACCCCTCCACTTT
TRBJ2-5,TRBV11-2,many,NA,CASSFLRPTQETQYF,TGTGCCAGCAGCTTCTTAAGACCGACCCAAGAGACCCAGTACTTC
TRBJ1-5,TRBV2,many,TRBD1,CASDRAGNQPQHF,TGTGCCAGCGACAGGGCGGGCAATCAGCCCCAGCATTTT
TRBJ2-4,TRBV12-3/TRBV12-4,few,NA,CASSLSEAKNIQYF,TGTGCCAGCAGTTTATCTGAAGCCAAAAACATTCAGTACTTC
TRBJ1-1,TRBV9,NA,NA,CASSPQTRRNTEAFF,TGTGCCAGCAGCCCTCAAACTAGACGGAACACTGAAGCTTTCTTT
TRBJ1-2,TRBV3-1,NA,NA,CASSQLGGGYTF,TGTGCCAGCAGCCAACTAGGGGGTGGCTACACCTTC
TRBJ1-4,TRBV6-5,few,TRBD1,CASSYLGQGGEKLFF,TGTGCCAGCAGTTACTTGGGACAGGGGGGAGAAAAACTGTTTTTT
TRBJ2-7,TRBV4-2,few,TRBD2,CASSAGLEDEQYF,TGTGCCAGCAGCGCGGGACTAGAGGACGAGCAGTACTTC
TRBJ1-1,TRBV4-3,NA,NA,CASSHIQQEAFF,TGCGCCAGCAGCCATATTCAACAGGAAGCTTTCTTT
TRBJ2-7,TRBV2,few,TRBD1,CASRVPGQGVYEQYF,TGTGCCAGCAGGGTCCCAGGACAGGGAGTCTACGAGCAGTACTTC
TRBJ1-6,TRBV6-6,NA,TRBD1,CASSRDRGLLNSPLHF,TGTGCCAGCAGTAGGGACAGGGGTCTGCTGAATTCACCCCTCCACTTT
TRBJ1-1,TRBV10-3,NA,NA,CAISEGGFEAFF,TGTGCCATCAGTGAGGGCGGGTTTGAAGCTTTCTTT
TRBJ2-3,TRBV11-2,few,TRBD2,CASSFPAAGGQGTQYF,TGTGCCAGCAGCTTCCCCGCGGCGGGGGGGCAGGGTACGCAGTATTTT
TRBJ1-3,TRBV28,NA,TRBD1,CASSSPGQLISGNTIYF,TGTGCCAGCAGTTCTCCGGGACAGCTAATCTCTGGAAACACCATATATTTT
TRBJ2-5,TRBV19,NA,NA,CASSGRTVETQYF,TGTGCCAGTAGTGGCCGGACAGTGGAGACCCAGTACTTC
TRBJ1-2,TRBV5-1,NA,TRBD1,CASSEDRKDYTF,TGCGCCAGCAGCGAGGACAGGAAAGACTACACCTTC
TRBJ2-2,TRBV5-4,few,NA,CASSLGGRSRTGELFF,TGTGCCAGCAGCTTGGGGGGCAGGTCGAGGACCGGGGAGCTGTTTTTT
TRBJ1-1,TRBV10-3,many,NA,CAISSGRGTEAFF,TGTGCCATCTCCTCAGGCCGGGGCACTGAAGCTTTCTTT
TRBJ2-3,TRBV12-3/TRBV12-4,many,NA,CASSLQGPDTQYF,TGTGCCAGCAGTTTACAGGGACCAGATACGCAGTATTTT
TRBJ1-3,TRBV12-5,NA,TRBD1,CASGLLYRGPGNTIYF,TGTGCTAGTGGTTTACTCTACAGGGGACCTGGAAACACCATATATTTT
TRBJ2-5,TRBV3-1,NA,NA,CASSYETQYF,TGTGCCAGCAGCTATGAGACCCAGTACTTC
TRBJ1-6,TRBV6-5,NA,TRBD1,CASRPGGGRYNSPLHF,TGTGCCAGCAGACCTGGAGGGGGCCGCTATAATTCACCCCTCCACTTT
TRBJ1-1,TRBV4-2,NA,NA,CASGGNTEAFF,TGTGCCAGCGGGGGGAACACTGAAGCTTTCTTT
TRBJ2-1,TRBV7-9,NA,TRBD1,CASTSEDRGFYNEQFF,TGTGCCAGCACCTCCGAGGACAGGGGATTTTACAATGAGCAGTTCTTC
TRBJ2-1,TRBV6-1,many,TRBD2,CASSYSWGRAGGTLNEQFF,TGTGCCAGCAGTTATAGCTGGGGGAGGGCAGGAGGGACGTTGAATGAGCAGTTCTTC
TRBJ2-1,TRBV28,NA,TRBD1,CASRRTGGEGNEQFF,TGTGCCAGCAGACGTACAGGGGGCGAAGGAAATGAGCAGTTCTTC
TRBJ1-1,TRBV12-3/TRBV12-4,NA,NA,CASSFRGLVNTEAFF,TGTGCCAGCAGTTTCCGGGGGCTCGTGAACACTGAAGCTTTCTTT
TRBJ2-5,TRBV28,NA,TRBD1,CASSLPGTGMETQYF,TGTGCCAGCAGTTTACCCGGGACAGGGATGGAGACCCAGTACTTC
TRBJ1-6,TRBV7-9,many,NA,CASSLDQGNNSPLHF,TGTGCCAGCAGCTTGGACCAGGGAAATAATTCACCCCTCCACTTT
TRBJ1-1,TRBV4-1,NA,NA,CASSQDLYSRPGSPEAFF,TGCGCCAGCAGCCAAGATTTGTATAGCCGTCCAGGGTCGCCTGAAGCTTTCTTT
TRBJ2-3,TRBV20-1,few,NA,CSAGSKVGTDTQYF,TGCAGTGCTGGTTCCAAGGTGGGCACAGATACGCAGTATTTT
TRBJ1-1,TRBV29-1,NA,NA,CSAAGGTEAFF,TGCAGCGCGGCGGGGGGGACTGAAGCTTTCTTT
TRBJ2-7,TRBV10-3,few,NA,CAISESLGSYEQYF,TGTGCCATCAGTGAGTCGCTGGGCTCCTACGAGCAGTACTTC
TRBJ1-2,TRBV6-4,many,NA,CASSQSVGRDYGYTF,TGTGCCAGCAGTCAAAGTGTTGGCAGGGACTATGGCTACACCTTC
TRBJ2-3,TRBV10-3,few,TRBD2,CAVSGGTDTQYF,TGTGCCGTTAGCGGGGGCACAGATACGCAGTATTTT
TRBJ2-6,TRBV6-2/TRBV6-3,many,NA,CASNPTGANVLTF,TGTGCCAGCAACCCAACTGGGGCCAACGTCCTGACTTTC
TRBJ2-6,TRBV7-8,NA,NA,CASSLPGEYSGAKVLTF,TGTGCCAGCAGCTTGCCAGGGGAATACTCTGGGGCCAAAGTCCTGACTTTC